This is a list of T cell receptor beta chains from one sample in a study of CD8+ T cells in alopecia areata. Generated by immunoSEQ multiplex PCR, the TCRdb table keeps only in-frame clones and is missing some. The sample yields 100,000 to 150,000 clones, 58% seen once. The sequencing used CD4+ T cells sorted from blood, collected at week 0. The receptor set was obtained from a human donor with alopecia areata. CDR3s include the opening cysteine and the closing phenylalanine or tryptophan. The D gene is left open where the match is weak. A row's size may be missing; if present it is once, few, many or a size class.

>15|TRBJ2-2|-|-|TRBV5-1
TGCGCCAGCAGCTTCAGCGTTGCGAACACCGGGGAGCTGTTTTTT
CASSFSVANTGELFF
>17|TRBJ2-1|TRBD2|-|TRBV2
TGTGCCAGCAGGGGGCCCTCTGGGCGGGAGGCCTACAATGAGCAGTTCTTC
CASRGPSGREAYNEQFF
>14|TRBJ2-3|TRBD2|-|TRBV5-6
TGTGCCAGCCTAGCGCTAGCGGGACAAGATACGCAGTATTTT
CASLALAGQDTQYF
>13|TRBJ1-1|-|few|TRBV29-1
TGCAGCGTTGATGGTGTTGGGTTATCTGGGGCTTTCTTT
CSVDGVGLSGAFF
>15|TRBJ2-4|-|-|TRBV7-2
TGTGCCAGCAGCTTCAGGACTGCTAGCCAAAACATTCAGTACTTC
CASSFRTASQNIQYF
>14|TRBJ1-1|TRBD1|-|TRBV6-5
TGTGCCAGCAGTTCACAGGGGTTGAACACTGAAGCTTTCTTT
CASSSQGLNTEAFF
>16|TRBJ2-1|TRBD1|-|TRBV30
TGTGCCTGGAGTTACCTGGACAGGGGGCAGCGGGATGAGCAGTTCTTC
CAWSYLDRGQRDEQFF
>16|TRBJ1-2|TRBD1|-|TRBV6-5
TGTGCCAGCAGTTATCTCCGGACAGGGGCTAACTATGGCTACACCTTC
CASSYLRTGANYGYTF
>12|TRBJ2-4|TRBD1|few|TRBV6-6
TGTGCCAGCAGCCGGGACAGCTGGATTCAGTACTTC
CASSRDSWIQYF
>16|TRBJ1-6|TRBD1|many|TRBV15
TGTGCCACCAGCAGAGACGAATGGGACAGGGAGAGGACCCTCCACTTT
CATSRDEWDRERTLHF
>15|TRBJ2-1|TRBD2|-|TRBV5-4
TGTGCCAGCAGCTTACCGGGACTAGCGGGGGGAGAGCAGTTCTTC
CASSLPGLAGGEQFF
>15|TRBJ1-5|-|-|TRBV4-3
TGCGCCAGCAGCCAAGGTTTCGGTAGCAATCAGCCCCAGCATTTT
CASSQGFGSNQPQHF
>15|TRBJ2-6|-|-|TRBV2
TGTGCCAGCAGTGAACAGGGCGCCGGGGCCAACGTCCTGACTTTC
CASSEQGAGANVLTF
>17|TRBJ2-6|-|-|TRBV7-9
TGTGCCAGCAGCTTATTTGTTCCTAACTCTGGGGCCAACGTCCTGACTTTC
CASSLFVPNSGANVLTF
>13|TRBJ1-2|-|-|TRBV6-5
TGTGCCAGCAGTTACTCTGTGCACTATGGCTACACCTTC
CASSYSVHYGYTF
>14|TRBJ2-5|TRBD1|-|TRBV7-2
TGTGCCAGCAGCTTCAACCAGGGGGCGGAGACCCAGTACTTC
CASSFNQGAETQYF
>14|TRBJ2-3|-|-|TRBV7-2
TGTGCCAGCAGCGGGAGGAGGAGCACAGATACGCAGTATTTT
CASSGRRSTDTQYF